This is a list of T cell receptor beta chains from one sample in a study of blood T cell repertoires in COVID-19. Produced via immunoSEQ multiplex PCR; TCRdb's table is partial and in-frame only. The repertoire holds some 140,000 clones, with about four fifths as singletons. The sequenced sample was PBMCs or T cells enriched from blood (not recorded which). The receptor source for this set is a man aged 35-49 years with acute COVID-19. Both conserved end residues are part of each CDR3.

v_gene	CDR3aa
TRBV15	CATSRDLGGSTEAFF
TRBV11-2	CASSFLDGGEGNSPLHF
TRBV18	CASSPQAGSEQFF
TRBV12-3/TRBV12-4	CASSSRSYEQYF
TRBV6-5	CASTQAQGIDTQYF
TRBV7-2	CASSRRTGSDQPQHF
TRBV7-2	CASSLAQGVAFF
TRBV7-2	CASSPDSNLLGNTIYF
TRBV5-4	CASSLAWGAGVSYNEQFF
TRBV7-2	CASSLVGQGTYEQYF
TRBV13	CASSPFGTSGGTDTQYF
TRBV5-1	CASSLAGGISGNTIYF
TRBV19	CASSIDLRGNYGYTF
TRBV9	CASSAELAGGPYEQYF
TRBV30	CAWSASRDRWRADTQYF
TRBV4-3	CASSQFRDRSYEQYF
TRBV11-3	CASSSSRQCAYGYTF
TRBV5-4	CASSRILAGGYEQYF
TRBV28	CASSLLVMRDTEAFF
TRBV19	CASTPAGQGAHYGYTF
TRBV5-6	CASSLGTSGAYSITDTQYF
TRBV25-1	CASSLSLGGGGELFF
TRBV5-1	CASSLTGGLLYEQYF
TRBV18	CASSGLSSYNEQFF
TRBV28	CASSPRGGNEQFF
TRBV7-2	CASNRGGDYGYTF
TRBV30	CAWVVGTAAWKVQFF
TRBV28	CASSPTDLPDQPQHF
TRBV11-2	CASSLGLGSTYEQYF
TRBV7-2	CARGGQGRYGYTF
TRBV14	CASSQDPRAGITNEKLFF
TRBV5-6	CASSLNAWYEQYF
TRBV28	CASTPYAIDSSGNTIYF
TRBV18	CASRTGEGEQFF
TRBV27	CASSLFPPGGSTDTQYF
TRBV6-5	CASSYSGTNYGYTF
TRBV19	CASPTPGGARIRNPIYF
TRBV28	CASRLYRTSGNTIYF
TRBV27	CASSPPGEPQHF
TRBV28	CASSFQGSDSYGYTF
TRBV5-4	CASSLQGNRQPQHF
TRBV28	CASNYPSRGSGGGNEQFF
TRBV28	CASSTLPGEQFF
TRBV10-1	CASSYGLILGEQYF
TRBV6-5	CASRETSLGYNEQFF
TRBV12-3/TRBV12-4	CASRGRGYGYTF
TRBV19	CASSTGTKNGYTF
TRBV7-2	CASSSDRVNTGELFF
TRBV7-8	CASSIWTSGERGGEQFF
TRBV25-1	CASSRSGISPTQYF
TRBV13	CASSALLTGSFGYTF
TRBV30	CAWRRQARDNEQFF
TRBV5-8	CASSFFGGGTDTQYF
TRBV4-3	CASRLGGQEDNEQFF